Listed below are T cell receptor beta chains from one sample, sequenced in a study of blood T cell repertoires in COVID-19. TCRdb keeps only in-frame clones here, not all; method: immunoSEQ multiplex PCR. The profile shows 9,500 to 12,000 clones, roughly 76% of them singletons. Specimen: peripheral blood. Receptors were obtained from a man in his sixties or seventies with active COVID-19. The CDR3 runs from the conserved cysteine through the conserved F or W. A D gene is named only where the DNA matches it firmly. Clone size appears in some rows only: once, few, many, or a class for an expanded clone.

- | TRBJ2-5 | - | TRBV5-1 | TGCGCCAGCAGCCCCGCGGGTAGCGCAGAGACCCAGTACTTC | CASSPAGSAETQYF
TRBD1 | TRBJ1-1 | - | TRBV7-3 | TGTGCCAGCAGCTTAGGGTACAGGGGGGACACTGAAGCTTTCTTT | CASSLGYRGDTEAFF
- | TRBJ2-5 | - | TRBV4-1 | TGCGCCAGCAGCCCTACAGGGAAAGAGACCCAGTACTTC | CASSPTGKETQYF
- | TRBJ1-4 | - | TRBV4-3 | TGCGCCAGCAGCTCCCGCTCGGGGGGGCTAGGTAATGAAAAACTGTTTTTT | CASSSRSGGLGNEKLFF
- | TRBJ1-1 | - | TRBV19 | TGTGCCAGTAGTATGGGGCAGCCAATATCTACACTGAAGGCTTTCTTT | CASSMGQPISTLKAFF
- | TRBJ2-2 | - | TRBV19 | TGTGCCAGTGCTTATTCAGGGGGGCACACCGGGGAGCTGTTTTTT | CASAYSGGHTGELFF
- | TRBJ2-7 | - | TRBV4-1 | TGCGCCAGCAGCCAAGATCGAGCTCCTAGCTCCTACGAGCAGTACTTC | CASSQDRAPSSYEQYF
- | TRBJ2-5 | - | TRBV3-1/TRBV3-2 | TGTGCCAGCAGCGCCAATCTTCTCCGCGTGGAGACCCAGTACTTC | CASSANLLRVETQYF
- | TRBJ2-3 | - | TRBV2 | TGTGCCAGCAGCGGACAGACAGATACGCAGTATTTT | CASSGQTDTQYF
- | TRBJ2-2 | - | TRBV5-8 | TGTGCCAGCAGCTTGGGGCAGGGGTTCGCCGGGGAGCTGTTTTTT | CASSLGQGFAGELFF
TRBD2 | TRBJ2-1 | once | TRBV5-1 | TGCGCCCGCAGCGGGGGGAGGGGATCCAATGAGCAGTTCTTC | CARSGGRGSNEQFF
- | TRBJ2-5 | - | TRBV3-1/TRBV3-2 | TGTGCCAGCAGCCCAATGCGGGGGACACAAGAGACCCAGTACTTC | CASSPMRGTQETQYF
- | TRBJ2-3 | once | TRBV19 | TGTGCCAGTAGTAGTAGCTTTCGCGGCACAGATACGCAGTATTTT | CASSSSFRGTDTQYF
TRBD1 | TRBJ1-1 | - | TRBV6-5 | TGTGCCAGCAGGCTACAGGGGTTGAACACTGAAGCTTTCTTT | CASRLQGLNTEAFF
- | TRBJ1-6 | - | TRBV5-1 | TGCGCCAGCAGCTTGGCTGCAGGGTTCAATTCACCCCTCCACTTT | CASSLAAGFNSPLHF
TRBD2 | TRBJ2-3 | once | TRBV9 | TGTGCCAGCACCCGTAGTGCTAGCGGGGGCGGGCAGTATTTT | CASTRSASGGGQYF
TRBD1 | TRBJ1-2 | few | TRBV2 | TGTGCCAGCAGCCTAAGAGGGGGACAGGTATATGGCTACACCTTC | CASSLRGGQVYGYTF
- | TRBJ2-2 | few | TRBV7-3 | TGTGCCAGCAGTCAGGTACCCGGGGAGCTGTTTTTT | CASSQVPGELFF
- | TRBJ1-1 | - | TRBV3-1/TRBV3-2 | TGTGCCAGTCAGGGTTATATGAACACTGAAGCTTTCTTT | CASQGYMNTEAFF
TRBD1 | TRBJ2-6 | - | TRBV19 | TGTGCCAGTAGTATCGACAGGGGGCCGTCTGGGGCCAACGTCCTGACTTTC | CASSIDRGPSGANVLTF
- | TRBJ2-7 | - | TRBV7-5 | TGTGTCAGAAGCACAAACAGGGGTATCATGTACGAGCAGTACTTC | CVRSTNRGIMYEQYF
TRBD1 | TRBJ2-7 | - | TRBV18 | TGTGCCAGCTCGGGGACAGGGGTCTCCTACGAGCAGTACTTC | CASSGTGVSYEQYF
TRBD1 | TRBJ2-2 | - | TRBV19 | TGTGCCAGTAGTACCGCAGGGGGCACCGGGGAGCTGTTTTTT | CASSTAGGTGELFF